Below, one TCR beta chain is given with its context. Germline V lookup: CDR1 MNHNS, CDR2 SASEGT. The CDR3 covers 14 residues. V shed 5 bases, J shed 13 bases, and the junction held 10 bases outside the gene matches. This specimen belongs to a study of blood T cell repertoires in COVID-19. Study information: T cells, B-cell-depleted T cells, or PBMCs provided the cDNA or gDNA that served as material.

Generated by immunoSEQ multiplex PCR, the TCRdb table keeps only in-frame clones and is missing some. The profile shows 200,000 to 250,000 clones, 90% to 95% of them singletons. Followed over time, Seattle patients had been enrolled while infection was active. This chain uses TRBV6-1 with TRBJ1-6, with TRBD1 matching 8 bases. Sequenced sample: peripheral blood. The TCR originated in a man between 60 and 70 years old with COVID-19, enrolled during active disease. DNA of the CDR3: TGTGCCAGCAGTTCAGACAGGGGTGGGGGTCCCCTCCACTTT. Translation gives CASSSDRGGGPLHF.